This is a list of T cell receptor beta chains from one sample in a study of cytomegalovirus exposure and HLA in healthy donors. Profiling relied on immunoSEQ multiplex PCR, and the TCRdb table lists in-frame clones only, not all of them. The sample shows some 150,000 clones, around 80% of them seen only once. The sample consisted of PBMCs. Source of these receptors: a man aged 40-50 years in good health and CMV-seronegative. Both conserved end residues are part of each CDR3. D genes are given only for firm matches. Clone size is stated in some rows and not others, as once, few, many or a class when expanded.

clone_size: -
j_call: TRBJ1-5
d_call: -
v_call: TRBV7-6
cdr3_aa: CASSRGLNNQPQHF
cdr3_nt: TGTGCCAGCAGCCGTGGGCTGAACAATCAGCCCCAGCATTTT

clone_size: -
j_call: TRBJ2-6
d_call: -
v_call: TRBV7-9
cdr3_aa: CASSLGGGLDVLTF
cdr3_nt: TGTGCCAGCAGCCTGGGGGGGGGCTTGGACGTCCTGACTTTC

clone_size: -
j_call: TRBJ1-1
d_call: -
v_call: TRBV10-2
cdr3_aa: CASSLSYNTEAFF
cdr3_nt: TGCGCCAGCAGCCTTTCTTATAACACTGAAGCTTTCTTT

clone_size: -
j_call: TRBJ1-5
d_call: -
v_call: TRBV6-4
cdr3_aa: CASSAEANQPQHF
cdr3_nt: TGTGCCAGCAGCGCCGAGGCCAATCAGCCCCAGCATTTT

clone_size: -
j_call: TRBJ1-5
d_call: TRBD1
v_call: TRBV19
cdr3_aa: CASSWTGGQPQHF
cdr3_nt: TGTGCCAGTAGCTGGACAGGAGGTCAGCCCCAGCATTTT

clone_size: -
j_call: TRBJ2-7
d_call: -
v_call: TRBV28
cdr3_aa: CASSLPQVRSYEQYF
cdr3_nt: TGTGCCAGCAGTTTACCCCAGGTTCGGTCCTACGAGCAGTACTTC

clone_size: -
j_call: TRBJ1-6
d_call: -
v_call: TRBV6-1
cdr3_aa: CASRQYNSPLHF
cdr3_nt: TGTGCCAGCCGACAGTATAATTCACCCCTCCACTTT

clone_size: -
j_call: TRBJ2-2
d_call: -
v_call: TRBV7-9
cdr3_aa: CASSFPQGTQTPGELFF
cdr3_nt: TGTGCCAGCAGCTTTCCCCAGGGAACGCAAACCCCCGGGGAGCTGTTTTTT

clone_size: -
j_call: TRBJ1-1
d_call: TRBD1
v_call: TRBV29-1
cdr3_aa: CSGQTGMPNTEAFF
cdr3_nt: TGCAGCGGACAGACAGGGATGCCGAACACTGAAGCTTTCTTT

clone_size: -
j_call: TRBJ1-1
d_call: TRBD1
v_call: TRBV28
cdr3_aa: CASSPGTGGASAFF
cdr3_nt: TGTGCCAGCAGTCCAGGCACAGGGGGCGCGTCAGCTTTCTTT

clone_size: -
j_call: TRBJ2-4
d_call: TRBD2
v_call: TRBV9
cdr3_aa: CASSVGAGVGNIQYF
cdr3_nt: TGTGCCAGCAGCGTAGGAGCGGGGGTGGGAAACATTCAGTACTTC

clone_size: -
j_call: TRBJ2-1
d_call: TRBD2
v_call: TRBV6-5
cdr3_aa: CASRLAGGTYNEQFF
cdr3_nt: TGTGCCAGCAGGCTAGCGGGGGGTACCTACAATGAGCAGTTCTTC

clone_size: -
j_call: TRBJ1-5
d_call: TRBD1
v_call: TRBV4-1
cdr3_aa: CASRLVWDRGNQPQHF
cdr3_nt: TGCGCCAGCAGGCTCGTATGGGACAGGGGAAATCAGCCCCAGCATTTT

clone_size: -
j_call: TRBJ2-5
d_call: TRBD2
v_call: TRBV7-6
cdr3_aa: CASSLTSGGAKRETQYF
cdr3_nt: TGTGCCAGCAGCCTTACTAGCGGGGGGGCCAAAAGAGAGACCCAGTACTTC

clone_size: few
j_call: TRBJ2-7
d_call: TRBD1
v_call: TRBV5-1
cdr3_aa: CASSLGGGMSYEQYF
cdr3_nt: TGCGCCAGCAGCTTGGGAGGGGGCATGTCATACGAGCAGTACTTC

clone_size: -
j_call: TRBJ1-2
d_call: -
v_call: TRBV18
cdr3_aa: CASSPGAGYGYTF
cdr3_nt: TGTGCCAGCTCACCAGGGGCAGGATATGGCTACACCTTC

clone_size: -
j_call: TRBJ1-2
d_call: -
v_call: TRBV2
cdr3_aa: CASSEALGGLNYGYTF
cdr3_nt: TGTGCCAGCAGTGAAGCGCTTGGGGGCCTGAACTATGGCTACACCTTC

clone_size: -
j_call: TRBJ1-2
d_call: TRBD1
v_call: TRBV5-1
cdr3_aa: CVSSPGQESLYYGYTF
cdr3_nt: TGCGTCAGCAGCCCCGGACAGGAATCCCTCTATTATGGCTACACCTTC

clone_size: -
j_call: TRBJ2-1
d_call: TRBD1
v_call: TRBV6-5
cdr3_aa: CASTSRGISYNEQFF
cdr3_nt: TGTGCCAGCACCTCCAGGGGGATTTCCTACAATGAGCAGTTCTTC

clone_size: few
j_call: TRBJ1-2
d_call: -
v_call: TRBV6-1
cdr3_aa: CASSEIRDYGYTF
cdr3_nt: TGTGCCAGCAGTGAAATCAGGGACTATGGCTACACCTTC

clone_size: -
j_call: TRBJ2-5
d_call: -
v_call: TRBV25-1
cdr3_aa: CASSFPGRGETQYF
cdr3_nt: TGTGCCAGCAGCTTCCCTGGGCGGGGAGAGACCCAGTACTTC

clone_size: -
j_call: TRBJ2-5
d_call: TRBD1
v_call: TRBV2
cdr3_aa: CASSQQGGKETQYF
cdr3_nt: TGTGCCAGCTCCCAACAGGGGGGTAAAGAGACCCAGTACTTC

clone_size: -
j_call: TRBJ1-5
d_call: TRBD1
v_call: TRBV2
cdr3_aa: CASSDRGLGNQPQHF
cdr3_nt: TGTGCCAGCAGCGACAGGGGGCTCGGGAATCAGCCCCAGCATTTT

clone_size: -
j_call: TRBJ2-3
d_call: TRBD2
v_call: TRBV11-2
cdr3_aa: CASTREAGVQDTQYF
cdr3_nt: TGTGCCAGCACCCGAGAAGCGGGGGTACAAGATACGCAGTATTTT

clone_size: -
j_call: TRBJ1-6
d_call: TRBD1
v_call: TRBV2
cdr3_aa: CASSDVTGGGGSPLHF
cdr3_nt: TGTGCCAGCAGTGACGTGACAGGGGGCGGTGGTTCACCCCTCCACTTT

clone_size: -
j_call: TRBJ1-3
d_call: -
v_call: TRBV9
cdr3_aa: CASSEPGDPGNTIYF
cdr3_nt: TGTGCCAGCAGCGAACCAGGGGATCCTGGAAACACCATATATTTT

clone_size: -
j_call: TRBJ2-1
d_call: TRBD2
v_call: TRBV2
cdr3_aa: CASSGGTSMYNEQFF
cdr3_nt: TGTGCCAGCAGTGGCGGGACTAGCATGTACAATGAGCAGTTCTTC

clone_size: once
j_call: TRBJ2-2
d_call: -
v_call: TRBV5-1
cdr3_aa: CASSLGTNTGELFF
cdr3_nt: TGCGCCAGCAGCTTGGGTACGAACACCGGGGAGCTGTTTTTT

clone_size: -
j_call: TRBJ1-2
d_call: -
v_call: TRBV2
cdr3_aa: CASRERGNGYTF
cdr3_nt: TGTGCCAGCAGGGAGCGAGGAAATGGCTACACCTTC

clone_size: -
j_call: TRBJ2-7
d_call: TRBD1
v_call: TRBV5-1
cdr3_aa: CASSIRTGAFYEQYF
cdr3_nt: TGCGCCAGCAGCATTCGGACAGGGGCATTCTACGAGCAGTACTTC

clone_size: -
j_call: TRBJ2-1
d_call: TRBD2
v_call: TRBV29-1
cdr3_aa: CSVVAGGYNEQFF
cdr3_nt: TGCAGCGTTGTAGCGGGGGGGTACAATGAGCAGTTCTTC

clone_size: -
j_call: TRBJ1-5
d_call: -
v_call: TRBV7-9
cdr3_aa: CASSFNLSPQHF
cdr3_nt: TGTGCCAGCAGCTTTAATCTTAGCCCCCAGCATTTT

clone_size: -
j_call: TRBJ1-5
d_call: -
v_call: TRBV2
cdr3_aa: CASRKDSFNQPQHF
cdr3_nt: TGTGCCAGCAGGAAGGACAGCTTCAATCAGCCCCAGCATTTT

clone_size: -
j_call: TRBJ1-1
d_call: -
v_call: TRBV27
cdr3_aa: CASSSRLYRWLNTEAFF
cdr3_nt: TGTGCCAGCAGTTCGAGGTTATACAGGTGGTTGAACACTGAAGCTTTCTTT

clone_size: once
j_call: TRBJ2-4
d_call: -
v_call: TRBV7-2
cdr3_aa: CASSLGSGFRNIQYF
cdr3_nt: TGTGCCAGCAGCTTAGGATCAGGGTTTCGGAACATTCAGTACTTC

clone_size: -
j_call: TRBJ2-5
d_call: -
v_call: TRBV5-4
cdr3_aa: CASSLANRETQYF
cdr3_nt: TGTGCCAGCAGCTTGGCCAACCGGGAGACCCAGTACTTC

clone_size: -
j_call: TRBJ1-1
d_call: -
v_call: TRBV7-2
cdr3_aa: CASSLERGTEAFF
cdr3_nt: TGTGCCAGCAGCTTAGAAAGGGGAACTGAAGCTTTCTTT

clone_size: -
j_call: TRBJ1-2
d_call: -
v_call: TRBV4-1
cdr3_aa: CASRIQGIPIYGYTF
cdr3_nt: TGCGCCAGCAGGATCCAGGGTATTCCGATCTATGGCTACACCTTC

clone_size: few
j_call: TRBJ2-7
d_call: -
v_call: TRBV4-2
cdr3_aa: CASSQVRGYYEQYF
cdr3_nt: TGTGCCAGCAGCCAAGTCCGCGGTTACTACGAGCAGTACTTC

clone_size: -
j_call: TRBJ1-2
d_call: -
v_call: TRBV29-1
cdr3_aa: CSVGGLDGYTF
cdr3_nt: TGCAGCGTAGGAGGGCTTGATGGCTACACCTTC

clone_size: few
j_call: TRBJ2-5
d_call: TRBD1
v_call: TRBV5-4
cdr3_aa: CASSDQTGGETQYF
cdr3_nt: TGTGCCAGCAGCGATCAGACAGGGGGGGAGACCCAGTACTTC

clone_size: -
j_call: TRBJ1-2
d_call: TRBD1
v_call: TRBV28
cdr3_aa: CASSWGTANYGYTF
cdr3_nt: TGTGCCAGCAGCTGGGGGACAGCTAACTATGGCTACACCTTC

clone_size: -
j_call: TRBJ2-2
d_call: -
v_call: TRBV10-3
cdr3_aa: CAISWEVSTPNTGELFF
cdr3_nt: TGTGCCATCAGTTGGGAGGTCTCGACTCCGAACACCGGGGAGCTGTTTTTT

clone_size: -
j_call: TRBJ2-7
d_call: -
v_call: TRBV7-2
cdr3_aa: CASRSDTPNEQYF
cdr3_nt: TGTGCCAGCAGATCTGACACCCCTAACGAGCAGTACTTC

clone_size: -
j_call: TRBJ2-1
d_call: TRBD1
v_call: TRBV5-6
cdr3_aa: CASSVGQAYNEQFF
cdr3_nt: TGTGCCAGCAGCGTCGGACAGGCGTACAATGAGCAGTTCTTC

clone_size: -
j_call: TRBJ1-1
d_call: TRBD1
v_call: TRBV18
cdr3_aa: CASSEGEGAGTEAFF
cdr3_nt: TGTGCCAGCTCAGAAGGAGAGGGGGCAGGAACTGAAGCTTTCTTT

clone_size: -
j_call: TRBJ2-2
d_call: -
v_call: TRBV5-1
cdr3_aa: CASGARAPSTGELFF
cdr3_nt: TGCGCCAGCGGAGCGCGGGCCCCTAGCACCGGGGAGCTGTTTTTT

clone_size: -
j_call: TRBJ1-2
d_call: TRBD1
v_call: TRBV19
cdr3_aa: CASSSRGRYGYTF
cdr3_nt: TGTGCCAGTAGTAGCAGGGGGCGGTATGGTTACACCTTC

clone_size: -
j_call: TRBJ2-7
d_call: TRBD1
v_call: TRBV2
cdr3_aa: CASSGTGGREQYF
cdr3_nt: TGTGCCAGCAGTGGCACAGGGGGAAGGGAGCAGTACTTC

clone_size: -
j_call: TRBJ1-1
d_call: -
v_call: TRBV2
cdr3_aa: CASATNLNTEAFF
cdr3_nt: TGTGCCAGCGCAACGAACTTGAACACTGAAGCTTTCTTT

clone_size: -
j_call: TRBJ1-1
d_call: -
v_call: TRBV2
cdr3_aa: CASSERGGTEAFF
cdr3_nt: TGTGCCAGCAGTGAGCGCGGGGGTACTGAAGCTTTCTTT

clone_size: -
j_call: TRBJ1-2
d_call: TRBD1
v_call: TRBV10-2
cdr3_aa: CASSDHRGGGYTF
cdr3_nt: TGCGCCAGCAGTGACCACAGGGGGGGAGGCTACACCTTC

clone_size: -
j_call: TRBJ2-1
d_call: TRBD1
v_call: TRBV16
cdr3_aa: CASSERDRAFNEQFF
cdr3_nt: TGTGCCAGCAGCGAACGGGACAGGGCATTCAATGAGCAGTTCTTC

clone_size: few
j_call: TRBJ2-2
d_call: -
v_call: TRBV10-3
cdr3_aa: CAISDPAGELFF
cdr3_nt: TGTGCCATCAGTGACCCGGCCGGGGAGCTGTTTTTT

clone_size: -
j_call: TRBJ1-2
d_call: TRBD1
v_call: TRBV10-3
cdr3_aa: CAIRTGGMEHGYTF
cdr3_nt: TGTGCCATCAGGACAGGGGGCATGGAGCATGGCTACACCTTC